The clone carrying this T cell receptor (beta chain) has ten or more counts. Its antigen remains unknown. This sample is drawn from a study of T cells in Graves' hyperthyroidism and ophthalmopathy. General study points: The model foresaw ophthalmopathy a median roughly 6.6 months prior to onset.

J gave up 2 bases and V 6 bases, and 8 bases lay outside the gene matches. This CDR3 has 15 amino acids. Amplification yielded TCR beta CDR3 regions, with RNA transcripts as the source. A first-round RT-PCR of the TCR CDR3 used the HTBI primer set. TCRdb ran MiXCR on the multiplex PCR reads and lists one entry per CDR3 protein. The repertoire includes under 400,000 distinct CDR3 sequences, nearly 15% of them detected once, and roughly a fifth sits in the top ten. Patients showing uncontrolled infection, other autoimmune disease, pregnancy or lactation were ineligible. The diagnostic basis comprised clinical symptoms, serum thyroxine and TRAb, thyroid ultrasound and orbital computed tomography. Using approximately 10 ml of fresh peripheral blood, PBMCs were prepared.

Sequencing used blood. This receptor was identified in a woman aged 55-69 years with Graves' ophthalmopathy. The V and J genes are TRBV12-3 or TRBV12-4 and TRBJ2-7; 9 bases are shared with TRBD1. Written as DNA, the CDR3 is TGTGCCAGCAGGACTACCCGACAGGGGGCCTACGAGCAGTACTTC. It specifies CASRTTRQGAYEQYF.